Here is one T cell receptor (beta chain) with its context. It lacks a known antigen. There are no base qualities to consult, and no much larger clone falls within one base. Germline trimming amounts to 10 bases on V and 0 bases on J, with 2 as the count of junction bases outside the gene matches. From its cysteine to its phenylalanine, the CDR3 spans 13 amino acids. The retained sequence is limited to the CDR3, 39 bases, with the frame set at the first base. The germline V gene specifies SGHVS as CDR1 and FQNEAQ as CDR2. This specimen comes from a study of T cells after yellow fever vaccination (dated by TCRdb to the late 2010s). In the study overall: Libraries from fractions with low cell numbers were prepared with the SMART-Seq v4 Ultra Low Input RNA kit. Bulk TCR alpha and beta repertoires were sequenced longitudinally to track T-cell clones before and after primary and booster YFV17D yellow fever vaccination. Two healthy male donors, one aged 18 to 30 and one aged 30 to 40 years, made up the cohort. Blood was drawn at multiple timepoints before and after primary and secondary immunization, with bulk PBMC replicates and cell subsets isolated.

TCR cDNA was made using 5'RACE template switching, a step that added a universal primer site and unique molecular identifiers. Priming for cDNA synthesis came from both the TCR alpha and TCR beta constant segments. Libraries were amplified in two PCR steps, with sample barcodes and sequencing adapters added in the second step. Sequencing of the libraries was done on either Illumina HiSeq 2500 (2x100 bp) or NovaSeq (2x150 bp). The original pipeline was this. MIGEC handled demultiplexing of reads and collapsing into UMI consensus sequences, while MiXCR performed V(D)J alignment. Vaccine-responding clonotypes were defined with edgeR using replicate PBMC samples, requiring FDR below 0.01 and a log2 fold change above 5 up to day 15. Bulk clonotypes were assigned CD4 or CD8 identity according to which sequenced CD4 or CD8 repertoire held them at higher abundance. TCRdb's own reprocessing of the public reads used fastp at Q25 and MiXCR and kept productive beta chains. Rows merge per CDR3 protein into single entries with the most common DNA and genes. The V and J calls, along with clone size, are taken from TCRdb and not from the paper's own processing. In this sample the table shows a few hundred thousand distinct CDR3 sequences, roughly 17% of which occur a single time. 17% of the sample is held by the ten biggest clonotypes.

The full study reports these points: Only a couple of donors were included in the study, so the extent to which the findings can be generalized is limited. The secondary T-cell response was found to be weaker but faster than the primary response, with a peak reached on day 5 rather than on day 15. After the booster, most of the clones that had expanded following primary vaccination were detected again (around 97% of CD4 and 80% to 90% of CD8), which suggests that memory was broadly maintained. Computational filtering was required because FACS-sorted repertoires could contain abundant contaminating clonotypes from the bulk population. A small fraction of clonotypes showed up in both the CD4 and CD8 compartments, probably as a result of convergent recombination.

The treatment or condition label here, explained by the study, means: live attenuated yellow fever vaccine strain. At each blood-draw timepoint, two biological replicates of bulk PBMCs were collected. A standard Ficoll-Paque protocol was used to isolate PBMCs from peripheral blood. TriZol was used to extract RNA from bulk PBMCs, from CD4 and CD8 fractions, and from dextramer-positive and dextramer-negative fractions. The chain employs TRBV7-8 and TRBJ2-1, and TRBD2 matches 8 of the central bases. The clonotype comes from a man between 18 and 35 years old who received the YFV17D yellow fever vaccine. Material: PBMCs, obtained 5 days after the first yellow fever vaccination. For the CDR3, the sequence is CATGGASYNEQFF. The sequence in DNA is TGTGCCACGGGGGGGGCCTCCTACAATGAGCAGTTCTTC.